This record concerns one TCR beta chain sequence. Profiling relied on immunoSEQ multiplex PCR, and the TCRdb table lists in-frame clones only, not all of them. This sample has roughly 250,000 clones, with over 70% found just once. The sample comes from a study of blood T cell repertoires in COVID-19. Across the study: Sample material is recorded as cDNA or gDNA derived from T cells, B-cell-depleted T cells, or PBMCs.

J lost 4 bases, V lost 5 bases, and 8 bases had no gene match. Germline CDR1 SGHRS, CDR2 YFSETQ. The CDR3 consists of 14 residues. The sequenced sample consisted of peripheral blood. V gene TRBV5-1 combines with J gene TRBJ1-1; 7 bases align to TRBD1. The source of this sequence is a woman older than 75 with acute or convalescent COVID-19. The CDR3 loop is CASSKQGSTTEAFF. CDR3 DNA: TGCGCCAGCAGTAAACAGGGGTCCACCACTGAAGCTTTCTTT.